This TCR beta chain is from a study of beta chain features in type 1 diabetes. Study-wide results and caveats: Shorter TCRB CDR3s, moderately but significantly so, marked every one of the four CD4+ subsets in Type 1 diabetes patients. Junctions at VDJ sites from type 1 diabetes patients had fewer insertions and more deletions.

About this clone itself: What it binds is not known.

The CDR3 spans 13 residues. Germline CDR1 is ENHRY and CDR2 is SYGVKD. The J segment lost 5 bases and the V segment lost 10 bases, leaving 10 bases of the junction unmatched. Expressed TCRB transcripts got sequenced, as all isolated RNA was reverse transcribed. Assay used: immunoSEQ multiplex PCR; TCRdb lists only in-frame clones, some missing. The top ten hold approximately 0.54% of the sample, which has 150,000 or so clones, about 8.3% seen once. Once sorted, every population was more than 95% pure. The clonotype originates from a woman under 30 with type 1 diabetes. The sequenced material came from central memory CD4+ T cells from blood. The chain links TRBV10-3 to TRBJ2-5; TRBD1 aligns across 7 bases. The CDR3 loop is CATEGAPGETQYF. CDR3 sequence (DNA): TGTGCCACCGAGGGGGCGCCGGGGGAGACCCAGTACTTC.